One and the same sample provided the 11 T cell receptor beta chains below, sequenced in a study of OX40 agonist ivuxolimab in advanced cancers. The method was immunoSEQ multiplex PCR; TCRdb's version includes in-frame clones alone and lacks a portion of them. The sample records 75,000 to 95,000 clones, 85% being singletons. This sample comprised CD4+ or CD8+ T cells sorted from blood, obtained in a trial of the OX40 agonist ivuxolimab. The receptors originated from an adult with an advanced solid tumor such as melanoma, head and neck, liver or kidney cancer.

The CDR3 bases are TGTGCCAGCACCGAGCGGGCGAGCTCCTATAATTCACCCCTCCACTTT. Its protein product is CASTERASSYNSPLHF. The chain couples TRBV7-8 to TRBJ1-6; D call uncertain. CDR1 SGHVS and CDR2 FQNEAQ come from the germline V gene. This CDR3 region has 16 residues. The V end lost 7 bases, the J end lost 0 bases, and 13 bases lay between the germline ends. The whole variable domain, remainder taken from reference TRBV7-8 and TRBJ1-6, is GAGVSQSPRYKVAKRGQDVALRCDPISGHVSLFWYQQALGQGPEFLTYFQNEAQLDKSGLPSDRFFAERPEGSVSTLKIQRTQQEDSAVYLCASTERASSYNSPLHFGNGTRLTVT.

The CDR3 DNA follows: TGTGCCAGCAGTGAATTGGGAGTAGGGGGTGTGGGGGAGCAGTACGTC. This translates into CASSELGVGGVGEQYV. The rearrangement joins TRBV6-1 to TRBJ2-7; possibly TRBD1 for D (6 bases). The V end lost 2 bases, the J end lost 7 bases, and 21 bases lay between the germline ends. This CDR3 contains 16 residues. In germline, CDR1 is MNHNS, CDR2 SASEGT.

V and J are TRBV7-3 and TRBJ2-2, with 9 nucleotides matching TRBD2. The CDR3 sequence is 17 residues long. Losses at the gene ends were 5 bases for V and 0 bases for J; bases not matched to a gene: 7. Germline V lookup: CDR1 SGHTA, CDR2 FQGTGA. CDR3 sequence (DNA): TGTGCCAGCAGCAAAGTAGCGGGGGCGACGAACACCGGGGAGCTGTTTTTT. Protein product: CASSKVAGATNTGELFF.

The chain carries TRBV2 and TRBJ2-3; D remains ambiguous. This CDR3 has 13 amino acids. The germline V gene has CDR1 SNHLY and CDR2 FYNNEI. Trimming removed 5 bases from V and 5 bases from J, with 11 bases in between. CDR3 protein: CASSLNVVDTQYF. CDR3 DNA sequence: TGTGCCAGCAGTCTAAACGTTGTAGATACGCAGTATTTT.

This sequence joins TRBV28 and TRBJ1-2; D is unclear. Trimming took 10 bases from V and 4 from J, leaving 16 bases between them. Germline V gives CDR1 MDHEN, CDR2 SYDVKM. This CDR3 is built from 13 residues. In DNA, the CDR3 is TGTGCCACAAGTTTAGGGTCCTTCTATGGCTACACCTTC. Amino acid sequence: CATSLGSFYGYTF.

This clone was recorded a few times. V and J are TRBV11-1 and TRBJ2-3; 7 bases agree with TRBD2. Germline CDR1 is SGHAT and CDR2 is FQDESV (reference sequence). V lost 5 bases, J lost 0 bases, and 5 bases stayed unmatched. CDR3 length equals 15 residues. This CDR3 reads CASSPLAVSTDTQYF. In nucleotides, the CDR3 is TGTGCCAGCAGCCCTCTAGCGGTTAGCACAGATACGCAGTATTTT.

The sample holds a few counts of this clone. This chain uses TRBV5-6 with TRBJ1-5; 11 nucleotides match TRBD1. CDR1 is SGHDT and CDR2 is YYEEEE in the germline V gene. The V gene end was trimmed by 4 bases and the J gene end by 0 bases; junction bases not matched to a gene: 3. The CDR3 sequence is 16 residues long. CDR3: CASSRDRGYSNQPQHF. DNA for the CDR3: TGTGCCAGCAGCCGGGACAGGGGGTATAGCAATCAGCCCCAGCATTTT.

V is TRBV2 and J is TRBJ2-7, with D hard to call. V shed 4 bases and J shed 6 bases, with 10 bases lying between them. Germline CDR1 and CDR2: SNHLY and FYNNEI. This CDR3 is built from 12 residues. The CDR3 DNA follows: TGTGCCAGCAGTGTACTCCCCCCCGAGCAGTACGTC. Translation gives CASSVLPPEQYV.

The chain is built from TRBV6-5 and TRBJ1-1; 7 positions agree with TRBD1. The J segment lost 2 bases and the V segment lost 2 bases, leaving 5 bases of the junction unmatched. Germline values: CDR1 MNHEY, CDR2 SVGAGI. The CDR3 runs 15 residues. The CDR3 region is CASSYLGQTNTEAFF. The DNA of the CDR3 is TGTGCCAGCAGTTACCTGGGACAGACCAACACTGAAGCTTTCTTT.

The V call is TRBV5-1, the J call TRBJ2-2; 9 nucleotides line up with TRBD1. Germline loops: CDR1 SGHRS, CDR2 YFSETQ. J gave up 4 bases and V 4 bases, and 8 bases lay outside the gene matches. The CDR3 length is 16 residues. The CDR3 sequence is CASSGGGTGTTGELFF. CDR3 in DNA: TGCGCCAGCAGCGGAGGGGGGACAGGGACCACCGGGGAGCTGTTTTTT.

This clone was observed once. The chain has TRBV5-1 and TRBJ1-2; TRBD1 aligns across 9 bases. The germline CDR1 and CDR2 sequences are SGHRS and YFSETQ. The V segment lost 5 bases and the J segment 7 bases; nucleotides outside the gene matches: 12. The CDR3 runs 15 residues. CDR3 protein: CASRSLPGQGSGYTF. DNA for the CDR3: TGCGCCAGCAGGTCTCTCCCGGGACAGGGATCTGGCTACACCTTC.